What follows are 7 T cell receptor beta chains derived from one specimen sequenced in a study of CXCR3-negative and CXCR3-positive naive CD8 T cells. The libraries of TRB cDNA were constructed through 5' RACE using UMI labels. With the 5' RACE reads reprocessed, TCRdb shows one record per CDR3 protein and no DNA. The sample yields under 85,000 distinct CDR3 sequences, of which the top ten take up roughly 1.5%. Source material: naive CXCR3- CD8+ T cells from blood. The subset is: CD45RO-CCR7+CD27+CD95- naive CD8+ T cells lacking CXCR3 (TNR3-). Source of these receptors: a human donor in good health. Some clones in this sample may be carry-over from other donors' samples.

CDR3 loop: CSARSTSGGYNEQFF. The chain employs TRBV20-1 and TRBJ2-1; the D call of TRBD1 rests on TCRdb alone, since no DNA is present to check it. Germline lookup yields CDR1 DFQATT and CDR2 SNEGSKA (reference sequence). The CDR3 runs 15 residues.

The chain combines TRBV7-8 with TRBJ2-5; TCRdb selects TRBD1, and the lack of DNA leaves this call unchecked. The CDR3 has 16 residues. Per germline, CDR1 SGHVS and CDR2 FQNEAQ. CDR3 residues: CASSSWDRGEVETQYF.

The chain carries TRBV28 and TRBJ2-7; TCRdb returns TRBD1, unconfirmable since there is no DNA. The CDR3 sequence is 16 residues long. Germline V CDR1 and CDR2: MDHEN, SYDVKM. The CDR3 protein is CASSFSRDRGTYEQYF.

The CDR3 sequence: CASSLTSGGSYEQYF. This chain connects TRBV5-1 to TRBJ2-7; TCRdb picks TRBD2, but there is no DNA to check that call. The CDR3 has 15 amino acids. CDR1 is SGHRS, CDR2 YFSETQ, per germline.

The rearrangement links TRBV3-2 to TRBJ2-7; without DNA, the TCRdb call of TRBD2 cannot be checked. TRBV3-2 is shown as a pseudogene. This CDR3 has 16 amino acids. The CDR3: CASSHPTRQPLDEQYF.

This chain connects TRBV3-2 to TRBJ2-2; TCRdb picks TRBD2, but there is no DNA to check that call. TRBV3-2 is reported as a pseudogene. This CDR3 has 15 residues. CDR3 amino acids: CASSHGGGFGGELFF.

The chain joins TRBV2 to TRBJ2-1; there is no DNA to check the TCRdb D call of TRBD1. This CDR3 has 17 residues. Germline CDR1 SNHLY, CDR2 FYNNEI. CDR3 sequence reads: CASSEASRGLPYNEQFF. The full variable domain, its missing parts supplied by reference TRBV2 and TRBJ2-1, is EPEVTQTPSHQVTQMGQEVILRCVPISNHLYFYWYRQILGQKVEFLVSFYNNEISEKSEIFDDQFSVERPDGSNFTLKIRSTKLEDSAMYFCASSEASRGLPYNEQFFGPGTRLTVL.